This T cell receptor (beta chain) was obtained from a study of blood T cells in healthy people across ages. V shed 5 bases, J shed 4 bases, and the junction held 8 bases outside the gene matches. The germline V gene encodes CDR1 MNHEY and CDR2 SMNVEV (reference sequence). CDR3 length: 16 amino acids. Using a J-beta primer mix together with a sample-barcoded 5' primer, a second PCR was run for roughly 6 to 11 cycles. TCRdb independently ran MiXCR on the 5' RACE reads; one entry per CDR3 protein. The sample carries about 1.5 million distinct CDR3 sequences, less than 45% recorded once. The sequence came from a young woman in good health. Sequenced: blood. J is TRBJ2-1 and V is TRBV27; 10 bases agree with TRBD2. This CDR3 reads CASSPYGLAEYNEQFF. DNA of the CDR3: TGTGCCAGCAGTCCATACGGACTAGCGGAGTACAATGAGCAGTTCTTC.